This T cell receptor (beta chain) was recorded in a study of identical twins (dated by TCRdb to about 2016). Regarding the complete study: To test whether fetal clonotypes persist, this study deep-sequenced TCR alpha and beta repertoires from monozygotic twins, from unrelated adults of various ages, and from cord blood. To rule out contamination, replicate twin experiments were performed at different times with different library preparation protocols.

Every donor was a healthy Caucasian. The twin cohort consisted of three pairs of female monozygotic twins, all aged roughly 18 to 30 years. Using Miltenyi CD45RO+ enrichment and human naive T-cell isolation kits, memory (CD45RO+) and naive T cells were isolated from PBMC. On the study overall, not on this receptor specifically: Out-of-frame TCR alpha sharing in monozygotic twins was systematically underestimated by recombination models, whereas sharing between unrelated individuals was in agreement with the recombination models. Conclusions relied on cross-sectional statistical analysis, since the same donors could not be followed over many years. Fewer insertions were carried by abundant cord blood beta clonotypes, a similar but weaker trend appeared in young adult naive repertoires, and no such trend appeared in memory repertoires. The excess sharing between twins in beta out-of-frame sequences was weaker because fewer shared sequences reduced the signal-to-noise ratio. Zero-insertion analyses could be partly confounded by invariant T cells such as MAIT and iNKT, though diverse VJ usage argued against such confounding for most clonotypes. Out-of-frame TCR alpha sequences shared between twins showed an excess of low generation-probability sequences compared with coincidental sharing between unrelated individuals.

CDR3 length: 15 amino acids, cysteine to phenylalanine. Just the 45-base CDR3 DNA is kept, in frame starting at base 1. CDR1 and CDR2 were assigned from the germline V gene as SGHAT and FQNNGV. V and J lose 4 bases and 5 bases, and a span of 14 bases separates them. Preparation of the library involved 5' RACE. The reads were generated on an Illumina HiSeq 2000. Template switching added a universal primer binding site, and the final cDNA carried a unique molecular identifier that allowed TCR cDNA molecules to be counted accurately. Specific primers in the conserved constant-segment region were used to synthesize first-strand cDNA for the TCR alpha and beta chains. To control for contamination, every cDNA library carried two barcodes: a SMART-Mk sample barcode plus Illumina barcodes. TruSeq adapter sequences, together with Illumina sample barcodes, were added in two successive PCR steps. Sequencing of the TCR alpha and beta cDNA libraries was done on the Illumina HiSeq platform using custom primers. Turning to the authors' computational methods: MiGEC processed the raw reads to extract unique molecular identifiers, while MiXCR was used to determine the CDR3 positions. Recombination models were inferred per individual with the repgenHMM and IGoR tools using an EM algorithm. Shared clonotypes were analyzed with the tcR package in R, and sharing was normalized by the product of cloneset sizes. To study raw recombination without the effects of thymic and clonal selection, out-of-frame nonproductive sequences were analyzed. In-frame beta chains were kept once TCRdb had trimmed the public reads at Q25 with fastp and called clones with MiXCR. Rows with one shared CDR3 protein collapse into an entry with the most common genes and DNA. The V and J calls shown here were made by TCRdb, not taken from the authors' results. The sample contains hundreds of thousands of distinct CDR3 sequences, roughly 7% of them found a single time. Roughly 3.4% of the sample comes from the top ten.

Note on this clonotype: Its antigen has not been determined. Per-base qualities were not stored, and no clone one base away is much larger.

This sample was shared with a second study, whose subject was yellow fever vaccine responses in identical twins. The second study reports: The T cell response to vaccination in identical twins was reported by the authors to appear partly convergent and partly personalized. The study precisely tracked vaccine-responding T cell clones in identical twins.

The V and J genes are TRBV11-2 and TRBJ2-2, and possibly TRBD1, on 5 matching bases. The sequencing sample was made of memory (CD45RO+) T cells sorted from blood. The cell subset or site label corresponds to: CD45RO+ enriched T cells. This receptor was obtained from a woman aged 18-35 years in good health. The DNA sequence is as follows: TGTGCCAGCAGCTCCCGGTCAGGGTTGACCGGGGAGCTGTTTTTT. This translates into CASSSRSGLTGELFF.